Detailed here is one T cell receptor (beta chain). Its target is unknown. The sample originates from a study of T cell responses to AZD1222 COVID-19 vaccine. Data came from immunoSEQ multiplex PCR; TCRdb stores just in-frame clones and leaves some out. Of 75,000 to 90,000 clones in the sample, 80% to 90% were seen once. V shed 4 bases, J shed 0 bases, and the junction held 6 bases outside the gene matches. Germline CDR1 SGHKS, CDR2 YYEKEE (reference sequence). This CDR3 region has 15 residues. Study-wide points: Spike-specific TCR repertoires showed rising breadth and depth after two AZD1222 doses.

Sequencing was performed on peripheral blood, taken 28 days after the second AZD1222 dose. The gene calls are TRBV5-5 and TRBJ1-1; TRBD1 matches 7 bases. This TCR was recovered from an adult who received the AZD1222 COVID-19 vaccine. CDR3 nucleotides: TGTGCCAGCAGCCCGGACAGGCCACTGAACACTGAAGCTTTCTTT. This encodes CASSPDRPLNTEAFF.